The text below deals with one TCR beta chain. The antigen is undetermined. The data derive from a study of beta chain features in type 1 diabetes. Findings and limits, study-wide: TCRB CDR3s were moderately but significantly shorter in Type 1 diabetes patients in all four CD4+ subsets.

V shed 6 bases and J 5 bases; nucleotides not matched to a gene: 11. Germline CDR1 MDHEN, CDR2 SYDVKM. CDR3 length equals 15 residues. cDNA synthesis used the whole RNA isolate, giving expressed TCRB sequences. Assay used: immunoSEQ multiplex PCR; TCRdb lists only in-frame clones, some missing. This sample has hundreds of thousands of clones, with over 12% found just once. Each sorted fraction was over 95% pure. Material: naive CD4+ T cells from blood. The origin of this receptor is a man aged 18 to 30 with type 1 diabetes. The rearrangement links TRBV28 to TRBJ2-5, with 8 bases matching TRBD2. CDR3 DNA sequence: TGTGCCAGCAGCCCGCCCGTAGCGGGGACCGAGACCCAGTACTTC. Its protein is CASSPPVAGTETQYF.